This is a list of T cell receptor beta chains from one sample in a study of blood T cell repertoires in COVID-19. TCRdb keeps only in-frame clones here, not all; method: immunoSEQ multiplex PCR. The sample has 230,000 or so clones, more than 80% seen once. Source material: peripheral blood. The source of these receptors is a woman aged 80 or over with COVID-19, enrolled during active disease. The CDR3 runs from the conserved cysteine through the conserved F or W. The order of the fields is V gene, D gene, J gene, clone size, CDR3 protein, CDR3 DNA. The D gene is left open where the match is weak. Size values are once, few and many counts, or a class for expanded clones, and some rows have none.

TRBV5-1	.	TRBJ1-1	.	CASSDLRSTEAFF	TGCGCCAGCAGTGATCTAAGGAGCACTGAAGCTTTCTTT
TRBV14	.	TRBJ1-6	.	CASSQDLLNNSPLHF	TGTGCCAGCAGCCAAGATCTACTCAATAATTCACCCCTCCACTTT
TRBV7-7	TRBD1	TRBJ2-5	.	CASSSQGLIETQYF	TGTGCTAGCAGCTCACAGGGGCTGATTGAGACCCAGTACTTC
TRBV28	.	TRBJ1-4	once	CASSYHRVGNEKLFF	TGTGCCAGCAGTTACCACAGGGTGGGGAATGAAAAACTGTTTTTT
TRBV7-3	TRBD1	TRBJ2-7	.	CASSPTGESYEQYF	TGTGCCAGCAGCCCGACAGGGGAGAGCTACGAGCAGTACTTC
TRBV7-8	TRBD1	TRBJ1-2	once	CASSLRQGRGYGYTF	TGTGCCAGCAGCCTCCGACAGGGGAGGGGCTATGGCTACACCTTC
TRBV7-3	.	TRBJ2-1	.	CASSRGSNEQFF	TGTGCCAGCAGCAGGGGATCCAATGAGCAGTTCTTC
TRBV18	.	TRBJ2-6	.	CASSPPAGSGANVLTF	TGTGCCAGCTCACCACCCGCAGGCTCTGGGGCCAACGTCCTGACTTTC
TRBV4-3	TRBD2	TRBJ2-5	.	CASSQDPAGMAETQYF	TGCGCCAGCAGCCAAGATCCAGCGGGGATGGCGGAGACCCAGTACTTC
TRBV10-3	TRBD2	TRBJ2-5	.	CAISESGKVAGSETQYF	TGTGCCATCAGTGAGTCAGGAAAGGTAGCGGGGTCAGAGACCCAGTACTTC
TRBV9	TRBD2	TRBJ2-3	once	CASSVATGLAVTDTQYF	TGTGCCAGCAGCGTAGCTACGGGACTAGCGGTTACAGATACGCAGTATTTT
TRBV4-2	TRBD1	TRBJ2-1	once	CASSPGQTNEQFF	TGTGCCAGCAGCCCGGGACAGACCAATGAGCAGTTCTTC
TRBV6-5	TRBD2	TRBJ2-5	.	CASSPPGGQYF	TGTGCCAGCAGTCCTCCGGGGGGCCAGTACTTC
TRBV27	.	TRBJ1-3	.	CASSTLDSSSGNTIYF	TGTGCCAGCAGTACACTCGACTCCAGCTCTGGAAACACCATATATTTT
TRBV4-1	TRBD1	TRBJ1-2	.	CASSHPDRVYYGYTF	TGCGCCAGCAGCCACCCGGACAGGGTGTACTATGGCTACACCTTC
TRBV27	.	TRBJ1-6	many	CASRGRGRVSPLHF	TGTGCCAGCAGGGGCCGGGGAAGGGTTTCACCCCTCCACTTT
TRBV27	TRBD1	TRBJ1-6	.	CASSYQTGVGNSPLHF	TGTGCCAGCAGTTACCAAACAGGGGTAGGAAATTCACCCCTCCACTTT
TRBV9	TRBD1	TRBJ1-4	.	CASSGARTGSEKLFF	TGTGCCAGCAGCGGGGCCCGGACAGGGAGTGAAAAACTGTTTTTT
TRBV5-4	.	TRBJ1-2	.	CASSLKSGLRGYTF	TGTGCCAGCAGCCTCAAATCAGGGCTTCGAGGCTACACCTTC
TRBV5-1	.	TRBJ2-2	.	CASSYGGYTGELFF	TGCGCCAGCAGCTACGGAGGGTATACCGGGGAGCTGTTTTTT
TRBV10-2	.	TRBJ1-2	.	CASSDRTFGYTF	TGCGCCAGCAGTGATCGGACATTTGGCTACACCTTC
TRBV6-5	.	TRBJ1-2	.	CASSPRTALNYGYTF	TGTGCCAGCAGTCCCAGGACAGCTCTTAACTATGGCTACACCTTC
TRBV2	TRBD1	TRBJ1-5	once	CASNDRESQPQHF	TGTGCCAGCAACGACAGGGAAAGTCAGCCCCAGCATTTT
TRBV14	.	TRBJ1-1	.	CASSQGSTVWMNTEAFF	TGTGCCAGCAGCCAAGGATCAACAGTTTGGATGAACACTGAAGCTTTCTTT
TRBV11-3	TRBD1	TRBJ1-6	.	CASSSGTGQGPSRTLHF	TGTGCCAGCAGCTCCGGGACGGGACAGGGTCCCTCTCGGACCCTCCACTTT
TRBV10-2	.	TRBJ1-1	.	CASRGGATEAFF	TGCGCCAGCAGGGGGGGTGCCACTGAAGCTTTCTTT
TRBV5-6	.	TRBJ1-3	.	CASSPSLGGSGNTIYF	TGTGCCAGCAGCCCCTCACTCGGGGGCTCTGGAAACACCATATATTTT
TRBV9	.	TRBJ1-2	many	CASSGIGGDYGYTF	TGTGCCAGCAGCGGCATAGGGGGGGACTATGGCTACACCTTC
TRBV7-2	.	TRBJ2-7	.	CASSPPGQRRYEQYF	TGTGCCAGCAGTCCGCCGGGACAAAGACGTTACGAGCAGTACTTC
TRBV6-5	.	TRBJ1-2	.	CASTPNGGYGYTF	TGTGCCAGCACCCCCAATGGGGGGTATGGCTACACCTTC
TRBV27	.	TRBJ1-1	.	CASSPGGPGTEAFF	TGTGCCAGCAGCCCCGGGGGGCCAGGAACTGAAGCTTTCTTT
TRBV6-5	.	TRBJ2-5	.	CASRRVVESETQYF	TGTGCCAGCAGGAGAGTAGTAGAGTCGGAGACCCAGTACTTC
TRBV7-9	.	TRBJ2-5	.	CASSLAAQAETQYF	TGTGCCAGCAGCTTAGCCGCACAGGCAGAGACCCAGTACTTC
TRBV27	.	TRBJ2-3	few	CASSPFATMSDTQYF	TGTGCCAGCAGTCCTTTCGCCACTATGTCAGATACGCAGTATTTT
TRBV10-3	TRBD1	TRBJ1-5	.	CAISDRGLVEPQHF	TGTGCCATCAGTGACAGGGGGCTCGTGGAGCCCCAGCATTTT
TRBV7-2	.	TRBJ1-1	once	CASSAQVNTEAFF	TGTGCCAGCAGCGCGCAGGTGAACACTGAAGCTTTCTTT
TRBV7-6	TRBD2	TRBJ2-3	.	CASSVLGGRGSGDTQYF	TGTGCCAGCAGCGTCCTTGGCGGGAGAGGAAGTGGAGATACGCAGTATTTT
TRBV9	.	TRBJ1-3	.	CASSVSPDSSGNTIYF	TGTGCCAGCAGCGTGTCCCCGGACAGCTCTGGAAACACCATATATTTT
TRBV7-9	TRBD2	TRBJ2-3	.	CASSLNSGGTDTQYF	TGTGCCAGCAGCTTAAACTCGGGGGGGACAGATACGCAGTATTTT
TRBV28	.	TRBJ2-1	few	CASSSGGYNEQFF	TGTGCCAGCAGTTCCGGGGGCTACAATGAGCAGTTCTTC
TRBV5-1	TRBD2	TRBJ2-2	.	CASSLSGSPGELFF	TGCGCCAGCAGCCTCAGCGGGAGCCCCGGGGAGCTGTTTTTT
TRBV7-2	TRBD2	TRBJ2-1	.	CASSSSGASSYNEQFF	TGTGCCAGCAGCTCAAGCGGGGCCAGCTCCTACAATGAGCAGTTCTTC
TRBV7-2	TRBD1	TRBJ2-5	.	CASSSLAILQGAGETQYF	TGTGCCAGCAGCTCACTCGCGATACTTCAGGGGGCAGGGGAGACCCAGTACTTC
TRBV11-2	.	TRBJ2-7	.	CASSPGVGSISYEQYF	TGTGCCAGCAGCCCAGGGGTGGGGAGTATATCCTACGAGCAGTACTTC
TRBV6-2/TRBV6-3	.	TRBJ1-2	.	CASSYSDSRVGYTF	TGTGCCAGCAGTTACTCCGACAGCCGGGTTGGCTACACCTTC
TRBV4-1	TRBD2	TRBJ2-5	once	CASSLMGTSGTQETQYF	TGCGCCAGCAGCCTAATGGGGACTAGCGGGACTCAAGAGACCCAGTACTTC